Included here is one TCR beta chain sequence, with context. The data were obtained in a study of blood T cell repertoires in COVID-19. Study-wide background: Sites in the United States, Italy and Spain provided acute and convalescent COVID-19 samples. PBMCs, B-cell-depleted T cells, or T cells provided the cDNA or gDNA that made up the material.

Original methodology: By means of reference gene primer amplification, nucleated cell counts were estimated. Sequencing was performed with immunoSEQ multiplex PCR; in TCRdb, only in-frame clones are kept and a portion is missing. V and J calls and clone size are given by that table; D and trimming were obtained from the DNA. The table has around 42,000 clones, 75% to 90% seen once. The germline gives CDR1 SNHLY, CDR2 FYNNEI. Trimming cost V 5 bases and J 3 bases; bases outside gene matches: 6. The CDR3 extends over 14 amino acids. J is TRBJ2-7 and V is TRBV2; 8 nucleotides line up with TRBD2. The receptor was derived from a man under 40 with active or convalescent COVID-19. The sequenced sample was peripheral blood. CDR3 protein: CASSYSGTYYEQYF. The CDR3 DNA follows: TGTGCCAGCAGTTATAGCGGGACCTACTACGAGCAGTACTTC.